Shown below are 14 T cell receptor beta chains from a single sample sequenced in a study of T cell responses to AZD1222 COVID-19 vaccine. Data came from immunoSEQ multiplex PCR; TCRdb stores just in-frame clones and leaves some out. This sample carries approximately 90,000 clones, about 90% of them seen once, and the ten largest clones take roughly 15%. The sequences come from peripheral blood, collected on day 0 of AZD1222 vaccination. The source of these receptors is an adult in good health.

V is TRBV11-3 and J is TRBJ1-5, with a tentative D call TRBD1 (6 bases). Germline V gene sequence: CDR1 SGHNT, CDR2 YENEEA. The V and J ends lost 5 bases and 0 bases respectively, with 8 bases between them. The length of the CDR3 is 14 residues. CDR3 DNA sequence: TGTGCCAGCAGCCACAGGGTTAGCAATCAGCCCCAGCATTTT. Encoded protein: CASSHRVSNQPQHF.

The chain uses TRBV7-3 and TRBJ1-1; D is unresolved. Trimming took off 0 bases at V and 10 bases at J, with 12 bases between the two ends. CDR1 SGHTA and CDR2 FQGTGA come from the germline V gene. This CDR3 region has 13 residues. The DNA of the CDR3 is TGTGCCAGCAGCTTAACGATTACAAATTTAGCTTTCTTT. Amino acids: CASSLTITNLAFF. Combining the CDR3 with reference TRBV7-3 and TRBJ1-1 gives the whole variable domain GAGVSQTPSNKVTEKGKYVELRCDPISGHTALYWYRQSLGQGPEFLIYFQGTGAADDSGLPNDRFFAVRPEGSVSTLKIQRTERGDSAVYLCASSLTITNLAFFGQGTRLTVV.

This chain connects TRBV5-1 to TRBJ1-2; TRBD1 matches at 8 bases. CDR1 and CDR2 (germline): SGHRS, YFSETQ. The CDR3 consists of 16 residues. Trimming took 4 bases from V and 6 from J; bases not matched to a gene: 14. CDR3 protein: CASSPDRAPSQDGYTF. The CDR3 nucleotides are TGCGCCAGCAGCCCGGACAGGGCTCCCTCTCAGGATGGCTACACCTTC.

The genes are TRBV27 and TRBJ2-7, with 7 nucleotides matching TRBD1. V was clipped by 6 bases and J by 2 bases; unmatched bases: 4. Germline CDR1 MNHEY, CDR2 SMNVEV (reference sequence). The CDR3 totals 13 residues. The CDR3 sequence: CASSPGQAYEQYF. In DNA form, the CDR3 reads TGTGCCAGCAGCCCAGGACAGGCCTACGAGCAGTACTTC.

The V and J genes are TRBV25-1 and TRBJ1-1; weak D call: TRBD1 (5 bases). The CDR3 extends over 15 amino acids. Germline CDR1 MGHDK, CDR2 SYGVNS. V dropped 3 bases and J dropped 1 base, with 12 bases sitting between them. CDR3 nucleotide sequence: TGTGCCAGCAGTGACGAGGGACGGTCGAACACTGAAGCTTTCTTT. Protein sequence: CASSDEGRSNTEAFF.

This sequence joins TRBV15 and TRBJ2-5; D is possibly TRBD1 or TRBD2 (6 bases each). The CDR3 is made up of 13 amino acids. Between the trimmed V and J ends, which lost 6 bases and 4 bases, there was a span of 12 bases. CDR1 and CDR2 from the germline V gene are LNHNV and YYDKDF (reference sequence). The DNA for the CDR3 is TGTGCCACCAGGGGTGGGGGGCGAGAGACCCAGTACTTC. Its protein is CATRGGGRETQYF.

The CDR3 nucleotides are TGTGCCAGCAGCCGGACAGGGGTCTACGAGCAGTACTTC. Its translation is CASSRTGVYEQYF. J is TRBJ2-7 and V is TRBV7-2; 9 nucleotides match TRBD1. The CDR3 runs to 13 residues. Looked up from germline, CDR1 is SGHTA and CDR2 is FQGNSA. Trimming removed 5 bases from V and 3 bases from J; junction bases left unmatched: 2.

The CDR3 region is CASSLKGQGNEKLFF. The DNA for the CDR3 is TGTGCCAGCAGCTTAAAGGGGCAGGGAAATGAAAAACTGTTTTTT. This chain connects TRBV7-9 to TRBJ1-4, with D perhaps matching TRBD1 (5 bases). Per germline, CDR1 SEHNR and CDR2 FQNEAQ (reference sequence). With 2 bases removed from V and 5 bases from J, the gap between germline ends came to 12 bases. The CDR3 is 15 amino acids. Together with reference TRBV7-9 and TRBJ1-4, the CDR3 gives the full variable domain: DTGVSQNPRHKITKRGQNVTFRCDPISEHNRLYWYRQTLGQGPEFLTYFQNEAQLEKSRLLSDRFSAERPKGSFSTLEIQRTEQGDSAMYLCASSLKGQGNEKLFFGSGTQLSVL.

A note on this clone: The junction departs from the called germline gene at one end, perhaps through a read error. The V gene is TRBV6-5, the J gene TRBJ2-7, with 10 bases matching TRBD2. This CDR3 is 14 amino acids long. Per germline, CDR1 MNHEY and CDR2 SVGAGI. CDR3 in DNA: TGTGCCAGCAGCTCTAGCGGGAGTTCCTTCGAGCAGTACTTC. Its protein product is CASSSSGSSFEQYF.

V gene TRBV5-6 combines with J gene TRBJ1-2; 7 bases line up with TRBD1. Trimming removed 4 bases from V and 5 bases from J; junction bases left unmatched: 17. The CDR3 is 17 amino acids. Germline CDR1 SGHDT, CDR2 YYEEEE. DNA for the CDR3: TGTGCCAGCAGCCCTACCCCCGACAGGGCGGGCCCTTATGGCTACACCTTC. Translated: CASSPTPDRAGPYGYTF. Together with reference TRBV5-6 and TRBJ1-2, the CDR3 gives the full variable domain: DAGVTQSPTHLIKTRGQQVTLRCSPKSGHDTVSWYQQALGQGPQFIFQYYEEEERQRGNFPDRFSGHQFPNYSSELNVNALLLGDSALYLCASSPTPDRAGPYGYTFGSGTRLTVV.

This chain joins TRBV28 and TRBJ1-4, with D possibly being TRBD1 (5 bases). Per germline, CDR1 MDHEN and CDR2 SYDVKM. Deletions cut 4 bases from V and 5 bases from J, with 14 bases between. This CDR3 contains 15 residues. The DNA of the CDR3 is TGTGCCAGCAGTTCAGAGGGGACCGAGAATGAAAAACTGTTTTTT. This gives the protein CASSSEGTENEKLFF.

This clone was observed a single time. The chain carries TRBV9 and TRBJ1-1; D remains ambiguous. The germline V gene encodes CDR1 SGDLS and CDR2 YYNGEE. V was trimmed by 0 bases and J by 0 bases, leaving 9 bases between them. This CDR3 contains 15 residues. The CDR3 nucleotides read TGTGCCAGCAGCGTAGGTGGAGCCTTGAACACTGAAGCTTTCTTT. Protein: CASSVGGALNTEAFF.

The CDR3: CASSLARGLAGEQYF. The CDR3 coding sequence is TGTGCCAGCAGCTTGGCCAGGGGGTTGGCGGGCGAGCAGTACTTC. The V call is TRBV5-4, the J call TRBJ2-7; 7 nucleotides match TRBD1. Germline CDR1 reads SGHNT; CDR2 reads YYREEE (reference sequence). The CDR3 covers 15 residues. V lost 0 bases to trimming and J lost 6 bases; unmatched junction nucleotides: 9.

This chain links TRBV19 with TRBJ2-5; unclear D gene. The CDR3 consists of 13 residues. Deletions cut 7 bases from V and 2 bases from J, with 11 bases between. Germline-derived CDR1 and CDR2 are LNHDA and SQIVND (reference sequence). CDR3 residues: CASTPYGQETQYF. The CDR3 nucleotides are TGTGCCAGTACCCCATACGGTCAAGAGACCCAGTACTTC.